The entry below describes one T cell receptor beta chain. This entry belongs to a study of blood T cell repertoires in COVID-19. For the study at large: PBMCs, B-cell-depleted T cells, or T cells were the source of the cDNA or gDNA that made up the material.

V dropped 3 bases and J dropped 3 bases, with 13 bases sitting between them. Germline lookup yields CDR1 SGHVS and CDR2 FQNEAQ. The CDR3 is 15 amino acids. The authors' processing: Counts of nucleated cells, estimated from reference gene primer amplification, were obtained. Some clones are missing from TCRdb's copy, which holds only in-frame ones; the method was immunoSEQ multiplex PCR. The V and J calls and the clone size are those of that table, but D and trimming were determined from the DNA. The profile covers about 30,000 clones, with over 75% appearing a single time and more than 7.5% taken by the ten largest.

The V call is TRBV7-8, the J call TRBJ2-3; D is unresolved. The sequence came from an elderly man with active COVID-19. The specimen was peripheral blood. CDR3 in amino acids: CASSFPAVITDTQYF. The DNA for the CDR3 is TGTGCCAGCAGCTTTCCCGCGGTGATTACAGATACGCAGTATTTT.